The 23 T cell receptor beta chains in this list originate from one sample, sequenced in a study of T-cell reconstitution after alpha-beta-depleted transplantation in children. Construction of the TCRbeta library involved unique molecular identifiers. TCRdb fed the PCR reads into MiXCR, producing one record per CDR3 protein. The table records about 510,000 distinct CDR3 sequences, more than 9.5% of them present only once. Sequenced material: PBMCs, mostly from graft donor cells, taken 180 days after TCRalphabeta/CD19-depleted stem cell transplant. All receptors come from a female patient between 2 and 15 years old who had a stem cell transplant for aplastic anemia, so the T cells may come from the graft donor.

This clonotype was observed a few times. The chain is built from TRBV9 and TRBJ2-3; 11 nucleotides match TRBD2. There are 16 residues in the CDR3. The J segment lost 5 bases and the V segment lost 2 bases, leaving 7 bases of the junction unmatched. CDR1 is SGDLS and CDR2 is YYNGEE in the germline V gene. The CDR3 is CASSVGTSGSKDTQYF. CDR3 nucleotide sequence: TGTGCCAGCAGCGTGGGGACTAGCGGCTCCAAAGATACGCAGTATTTT.

This clonotype was counted a few times. The genes are TRBV29-1 and TRBJ1-1; TRBD1 matches at 8 bases. V shed 3 bases, J shed 7 bases, and the junction held 4 bases outside the gene matches. Germline loops: CDR1 SQVTM, CDR2 ANQGSEA. This CDR3 is 12 amino acids long. The CDR3 DNA reads as TGCAGCGTTGACAGGGGGCTTGGTGAAGCTTTCTTT. Its translation is CSVDRGLGEAFF.

This clonotype has more than one count but fewer than ten. The rearrangement links TRBV9 to TRBJ2-3; D is possibly TRBD2 (6 bases). The CDR3 length is 17 residues. The germline V gene encodes CDR1 SGDLS and CDR2 YYNGEE. The V end lost 0 bases, the J end lost 0 bases, and 14 bases lay between the germline ends. CDR3 DNA sequence: TGTGCCAGCAGCGTAGTCGGGGCGGGACGGAGCACAGATACGCAGTATTTT. It translates to CASSVVGAGRSTDTQYF.

This clonotype is a singleton in its sample. For the CDR3, the DNA is TGTGCCAGCAGTTCTGGGGAGGGTAGGGGCAATCAGCCCCAGCATTTT. This codes for CASSSGEGRGNQPQHF. This rearrangement joins TRBV27 to TRBJ1-5; D unresolved. Germline V gene sequence: CDR1 MNHEY, CDR2 SMNVEV (reference sequence). There are 16 residues in the CDR3. Trimming cost V 4 bases and J 2 bases, with 15 bases left between them.

This clonotype has more than one count but fewer than ten. The V call is TRBV12-3 or TRBV12-4, the J call TRBJ2-1, with 8 bases lining up with TRBD1. The V and J ends lost 6 bases and 13 bases, in that order; junction bases with no gene match: 5. The CDR3 is 11 amino acids. The CDR3 region has the DNA TGTGCCAGCAGCCTGGGGACAGGCCAGTTCTTC. Encoded protein: CASSLGTGQFF.

This chain joins TRBV10-3 and TRBJ2-5; D remains unclear. The V gene lost 0 bases and the J gene lost 1 base, with 9 bases spanning the gap. Germline-derived CDR1 and CDR2 are ENHRY and SYGVKD. The CDR3 sequence is 15 residues long. CDR3 in amino acids: CAISESMTAQETQYF. Written as DNA, the CDR3 is TGTGCCATCAGTGAGTCGATGACGGCCCAAGAGACCCAGTACTTC.

CDR3 sequence reads: CASSLTWPTGSSSYEQYV. CDR3 DNA sequence: TGTGCCAGCAGCTTAACTTGGCCGACAGGGAGCAGCTCCTACGAGCAGTACGTC. The rearrangement joins TRBV11-2 to TRBJ2-7; 7 bases fit TRBD1. The CDR3 is made up of 18 amino acids. The trim removed 2 bases at V and 0 bases at J, leaving 13 bases unmatched. Per the germline V gene, CDR1 is SGHAT and CDR2 is FQNNGV.

The chain combines TRBV13 with TRBJ2-5, with D unclear. CDR3 size: 14 residues. The germline V gene encodes CDR1 PRHDT and CDR2 FYEKMQ (reference sequence). V lost 5 bases to trimming and J lost 2 bases, with 12 bases between them. The DNA of the CDR3 is TGTGCCAGCAGCCCTCGCGTCCGTCAAGAGACCCAGTACTTC. Its protein product is CASSPRVRQETQYF.

This clonotype turned up a few times. CDR3 nucleotide sequence: TGTGCCAGCCTCCTCGGAGGGTTGAACACTGAAGCTTTCTTT. Amino acids: CASLLGGLNTEAFF. V and J are TRBV6-1 and TRBJ1-1; the D is unclear. The germline gives CDR1 MNHNS, CDR2 SASEGT. V was trimmed by 8 bases and J by 0 bases, leaving 13 bases between them. CDR3 length equals 14 residues.

This clonotype was observed a handful of times. V is TRBV18 and J is TRBJ2-7; D may correspond to TRBD1 or TRBD2 (5 bases each). The CDR3 consists of 13 residues. The V gene's germline CDR1 is KGHSH and CDR2 LQKENI. Trimming removed 2 bases at V and 6 bases at J, with 11 bases between. CDR3 sequence: CASSPGTGVEQYF. In nucleotides, the CDR3 is TGTGCCAGCTCACCAGGGACCGGCGTCGAGCAGTACTTC.

This clonotype was observed a few times. The J gene is TRBJ2-7, the V gene TRBV7-2; D may correspond to TRBD1 or TRBD2 (5 bases each). Trimming cost V 1 base and J 1 base, with 11 bases left between them. This CDR3 is 15 amino acids long. Looked up from germline, CDR1 is SGHTA and CDR2 is FQGNSA. DNA for the CDR3: TGTGCCAGCAGCTTAGTGGGGGTGAAATCCTACGAGCAGTACTTC. Its translation is CASSLVGVKSYEQYF.

This clonotype was picked up many times. This chain uses TRBV12-3 or TRBV12-4 with TRBJ2-1; 8 nucleotides align to TRBD2. The J segment lost 7 bases and the V segment lost 8 bases, leaving 1 base of the junction unmatched. The CDR3 is 11 residues long. DNA of the CDR3: TGTGCCAGCCCTAGCGGGAATGAGCAGTTCTTC. Translating gives CASPSGNEQFF.

This clonotype appeared a few times. This chain joins TRBV4-1 and TRBJ1-5, with unresolved D. The CDR3 runs 16 residues. The germline CDR1 and CDR2 sequences are MGHRA and YSYEKL. The V gene lost 0 bases and the J gene lost 6 bases, with 15 bases spanning the gap. The CDR3 region is CASSQDRARYGQPQHF. The CDR3 DNA reads TGCGCCAGCAGCCAAGATAGGGCAAGGTATGGTCAGCCCCAGCATTTT.

The chain carries TRBV5-1 and TRBJ2-1; 10 positions match TRBD2. V dropped 2 bases and J dropped 7; count of bases not matched to a gene: 9. In germline, CDR1 is SGHRS, CDR2 YFSETQ. The CDR3 has 16 amino acids. The chain's CDR3 is CASSFLAGAGGNEQFF. CDR3 nucleotides: TGCGCCAGCAGCTTTCTAGCGGGAGCGGGGGGAAATGAGCAGTTCTTC.

As concerns this clonotype: A much larger clone is a single base away; this may be a read error. The chain joins TRBV7-2 to TRBJ2-4; D uncertain. The CDR3 has 14 amino acids. Germline-derived CDR1 and CDR2 are SGHTA and FQGNSA. CDR3 DNA: TGTGCCAGCAGCTTATTGGTAGCCAAAAACAGTCAGTACTTC. Its protein is CASSLLVAKNSQYF.

The V gene is TRBV7-2, the J gene TRBJ2-1, with 11 bases lining up with TRBD2. The ends lost 5 bases at V and 8 bases at J; junction bases unmatched: 8. The CDR3 totals 15 residues. Germline V gene data show CDR1 as SGHTA and CDR2 as FQGNSA. The CDR3 protein is CASSRLAGGRYEQFF. The DNA for the CDR3 is TGTGCCAGCAGCCGGCTAGCGGGAGGAAGGTATGAGCAGTTCTTC.

This chain connects TRBV5-5 to TRBJ2-2; D ambiguous. V lost 0 bases and J lost 4, with 10 bases in between. The germline gives CDR1 SGHKS, CDR2 YYEKEE (reference sequence). This CDR3 has 15 amino acids. The CDR3 bases are TGTGCCAGCAGCTTGGTCGGCCCATTCACCGGGGAGCTGTTTTTT. This gives the protein CASSLVGPFTGELFF.

V is TRBV20-1 and J is TRBJ2-3; D is ambiguous. This CDR3 has 14 residues. Trimming pared 0 bases from V and 13 bases from J, leaving 20 bases between. Looked up from germline, CDR1 is DFQATT and CDR2 is SNEGSKA (reference sequence). The CDR3 protein is CSARDPVDTGLKYF. The CDR3 DNA reads as TGCAGTGCTAGAGATCCGGTTGACACCGGGTTGAAGTATTTT.

The table lists this clonotype with a few counts. The chain recombines TRBV7-2 with TRBJ1-6, with unresolved D. Per germline, CDR1 SGHTA and CDR2 FQGNSA. V was trimmed by 1 base and J by 7 bases, leaving 11 bases between them. The CDR3 has 15 residues. The DNA of the CDR3 is TGTGCCAGCAGCTTAGGGGGTAGGACCAATTCACCCCTCCACTTT. Translating gives CASSLGGRTNSPLHF.

This clonotype was seen only a few times. V usage is TRBV3-1 and J usage is TRBJ2-3, with unresolved D. Germline assignment: CDR1 LGHDT and CDR2 YNNKEL (reference sequence). The CDR3 length is 16 residues. Trimming shortened V by 1 base and J by 5 bases, and 16 bases separated the two germline ends. The CDR3 DNA sequence: TGTGCCAGCAGCCAAGCCTGGTCGCGGCGGAGAGATACGCAGTATTTT. The encoded protein is CASSQAWSRRRDTQYF.

About this clonotype itself: The missing conserved phenylalanine or tryptophan at the end of this CDR3 makes a read error likely. The gene calls are TRBV7-2 and TRBJ1-2, with 9 positions matching TRBD1. CDR3 size: 15 residues. V lost 3 bases and J lost 8; bases outside the gene matches: 10. Germline CDR1 SGHTA, CDR2 FQGNSA. Written as DNA, the CDR3 is TGTGCCAGCAGCTTTGCCGGGACAGGGAGGCAGGGCTACACCTTG. Encoded protein: CASSFAGTGRQGYTL.

This clonotype has more than one count but fewer than ten. The genes are TRBV7-2 and TRBJ2-1; no clear D. Trimming shortened V by 6 bases and J by 8 bases, and 20 bases separated the two germline ends. The CDR3 loop spans 15 amino acids. CDR1 and CDR2 (germline): SGHTA, FQGNSA. The CDR3 bases are TGTGCCAGCAGTCGTCTCGTCCCTGTGAACCATGAGCAGTTCTTC. This gives the protein CASSRLVPVNHEQFF.

V is TRBV6-4 and J is TRBJ2-7; D not resolved. This CDR3 comprises 13 residues. Trimming shortened V by 5 bases and J by 6 bases, and 14 bases separated the two germline ends. Germline CDR1 MRHNA, CDR2 SNTAGT. The CDR3 here is CASSHLGLGEQYF. The DNA for the CDR3 is TGTGCCAGCAGTCATCTCGGCCTGGGCGAGCAGTACTTC.